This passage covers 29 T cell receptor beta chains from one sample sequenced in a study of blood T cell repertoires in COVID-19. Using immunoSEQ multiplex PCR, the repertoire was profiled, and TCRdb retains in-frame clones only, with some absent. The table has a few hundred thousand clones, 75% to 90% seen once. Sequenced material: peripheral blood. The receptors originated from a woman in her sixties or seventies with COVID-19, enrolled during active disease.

CDR3 loop: CAWSRLPPNSPLHF. CDR3 coding DNA: TGTGCCTGGAGCAGACTACCACCTAATTCACCCCTCCACTTT. V gene TRBV30 combines with J gene TRBJ1-6, with D hard to call. The CDR3 covers 14 residues. Deletions cut 3 bases from V and 6 bases from J, with 12 bases between. Germline V lookup: CDR1 GTSNPN, CDR2 SVGIG (reference sequence).

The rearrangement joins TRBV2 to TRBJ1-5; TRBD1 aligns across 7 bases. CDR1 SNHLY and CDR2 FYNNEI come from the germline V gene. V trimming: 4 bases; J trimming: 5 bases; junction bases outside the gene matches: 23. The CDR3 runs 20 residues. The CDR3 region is CASSGYTPGQRLFTYQPQHF. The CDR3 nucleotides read TGTGCCAGCAGTGGTTATACCCCGGGACAGAGACTCTTTACATATCAGCCCCAGCATTTT.

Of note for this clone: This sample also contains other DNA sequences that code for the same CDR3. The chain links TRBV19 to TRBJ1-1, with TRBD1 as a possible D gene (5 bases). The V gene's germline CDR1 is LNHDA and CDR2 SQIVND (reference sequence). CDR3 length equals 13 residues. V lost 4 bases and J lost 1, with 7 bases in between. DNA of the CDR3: TGTGCCAGTAGTACAACAGGGAACACTGAAGCTTTCTTT. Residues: CASSTTGNTEAFF.

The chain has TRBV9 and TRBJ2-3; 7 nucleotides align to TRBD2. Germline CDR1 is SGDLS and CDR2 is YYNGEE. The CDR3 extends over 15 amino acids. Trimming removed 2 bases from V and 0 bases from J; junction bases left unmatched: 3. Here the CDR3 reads CASSVRDYSTDTQYF. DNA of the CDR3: TGTGCCAGCAGCGTCCGGGACTATAGCACAGATACGCAGTATTTT. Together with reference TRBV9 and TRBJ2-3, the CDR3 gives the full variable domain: DSGVTQTPKHLITATGQRVTLRCSPRSGDLSVYWYQQSLDQGLQFLIQYYNGEERAKGNILERFSAQQFPDLHSELNLSSLELGDSALYFCASSVRDYSTDTQYFGPGTRLTVL.

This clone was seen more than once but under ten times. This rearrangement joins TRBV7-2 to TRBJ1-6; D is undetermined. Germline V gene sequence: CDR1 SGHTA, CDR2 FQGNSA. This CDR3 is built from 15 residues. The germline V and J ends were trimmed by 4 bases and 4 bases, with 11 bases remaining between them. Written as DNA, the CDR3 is TGTGCCAGCAGCTCCCGTACCGGTTATAATTCACCCCTCCACTTT. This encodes CASSSRTGYNSPLHF. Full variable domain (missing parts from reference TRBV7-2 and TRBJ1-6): GAGVSQSPSNKVTEKGKDVELRCDPISGHTALYWYRQSLGQGLEFLIYFQGNSAPDKSGLPSDRFSAERTGGSVSTLTIQRTQQEDSAVYLCASSSRTGYNSPLHFGNGTRLTVT.

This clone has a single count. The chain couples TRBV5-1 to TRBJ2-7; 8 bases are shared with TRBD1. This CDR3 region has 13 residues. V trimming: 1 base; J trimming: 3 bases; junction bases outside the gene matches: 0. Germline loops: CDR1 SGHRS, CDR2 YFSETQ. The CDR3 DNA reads TGCGCCAGCAGCTTGACAGGGGGCTACGAGCAGTACTTC. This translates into CASSLTGGYEQYF.

In nucleotides, the CDR3 is TGTGCCAGCGACCCAGGGCTGGGCTCTGGGGCCAACGTCCTGACTTTC. Protein product: CASDPGLGSGANVLTF. This rearrangement joins TRBV9 to TRBJ2-6, with a weak D call TRBD1 (5 bases). Germline V CDR1 and CDR2: SGDLS, YYNGEE. Trimming pared 7 bases from V and 0 bases from J, leaving 14 bases between. This CDR3 contains 16 residues.

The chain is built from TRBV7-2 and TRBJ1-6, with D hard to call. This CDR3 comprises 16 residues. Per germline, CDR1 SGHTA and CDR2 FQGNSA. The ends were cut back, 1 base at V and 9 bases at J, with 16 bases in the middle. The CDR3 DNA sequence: TGTGCCAGCAGCTTAGAGAGGGCGGCTTTGAGTTCACCCCTCCACTTT. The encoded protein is CASSLERAALSSPLHF.

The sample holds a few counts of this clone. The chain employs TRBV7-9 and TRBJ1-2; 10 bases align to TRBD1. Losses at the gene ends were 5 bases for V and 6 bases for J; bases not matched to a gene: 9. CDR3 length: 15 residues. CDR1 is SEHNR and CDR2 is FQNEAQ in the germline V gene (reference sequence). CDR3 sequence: CASSPRRTGGHGYTF. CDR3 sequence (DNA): TGTGCCAGCAGCCCCCGAAGGACAGGGGGTCATGGCTACACCTTC.

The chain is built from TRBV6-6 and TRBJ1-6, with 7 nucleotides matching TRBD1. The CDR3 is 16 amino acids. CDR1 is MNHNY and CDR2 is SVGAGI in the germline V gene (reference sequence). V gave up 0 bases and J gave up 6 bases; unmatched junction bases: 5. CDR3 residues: CASSYSTGIPNSPLHF. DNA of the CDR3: TGTGCCAGCAGTTACTCGACAGGGATCCCTAATTCACCCCTCCACTTT.

The CDR3 loop is CASSSRDRLYF. The CDR3 region has the DNA TGTGCCAGCAGCTCCCGGGACAGGTTGTACTTC. The genes are TRBV7-2 and TRBJ2-5; TRBD1 agrees at 8 bases. Germline V gene sequence: CDR1 SGHTA, CDR2 FQGNSA. The CDR3 is made up of 11 amino acids. With 4 bases clipped from V and 13 bases from J, the junction kept 5 bases outside the gene matches.

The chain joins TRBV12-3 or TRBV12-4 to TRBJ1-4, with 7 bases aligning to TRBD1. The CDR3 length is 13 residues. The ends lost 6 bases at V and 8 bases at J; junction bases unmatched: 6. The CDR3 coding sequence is TGTGCCAGCAGAACACAGGGGAAGGAAAAACTGTTTTTT. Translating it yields CASRTQGKEKLFF.

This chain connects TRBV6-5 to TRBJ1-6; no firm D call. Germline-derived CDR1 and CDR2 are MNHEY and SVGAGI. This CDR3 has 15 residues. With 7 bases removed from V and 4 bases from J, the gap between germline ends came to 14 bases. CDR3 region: CASTWAIRYNSPLHF. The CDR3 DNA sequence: TGTGCCAGCACCTGGGCAATTAGGTATAATTCACCCCTCCACTTT.

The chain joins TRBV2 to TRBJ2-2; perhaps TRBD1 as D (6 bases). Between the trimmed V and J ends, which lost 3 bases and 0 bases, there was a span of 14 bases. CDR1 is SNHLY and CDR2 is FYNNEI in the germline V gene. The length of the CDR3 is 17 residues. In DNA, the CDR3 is TGTGCCAGCAGTGAGAATTTAAGGGGGTCGAACACCGGGGAGCTGTTTTTT. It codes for CASSENLRGSNTGELFF.

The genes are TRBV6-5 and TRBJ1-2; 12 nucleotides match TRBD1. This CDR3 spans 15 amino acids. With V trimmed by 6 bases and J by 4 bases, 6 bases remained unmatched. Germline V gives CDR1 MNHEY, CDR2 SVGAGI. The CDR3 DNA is TGTGCCAGCAGGTCCGGGACAGGGGGCATCTATGGCTACACCTTC. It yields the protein CASRSGTGGIYGYTF.

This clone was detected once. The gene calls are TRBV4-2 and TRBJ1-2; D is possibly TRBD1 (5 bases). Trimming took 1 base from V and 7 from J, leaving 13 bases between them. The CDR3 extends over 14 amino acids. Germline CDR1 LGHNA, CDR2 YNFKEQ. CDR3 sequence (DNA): TGTGCCAGCAGCCAAGGTCGGCAGGGTATTGGCTACACCTTC. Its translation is CASSQGRQGIGYTF.

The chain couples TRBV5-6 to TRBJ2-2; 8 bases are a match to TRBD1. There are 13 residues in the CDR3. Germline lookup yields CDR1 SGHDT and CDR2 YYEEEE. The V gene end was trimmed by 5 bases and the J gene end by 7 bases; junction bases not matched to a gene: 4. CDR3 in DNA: TGTGCCAGCAGTGGACAGGGTAGCGGGGAGCTGTTTTTT. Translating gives CASSGQGSGELFF.

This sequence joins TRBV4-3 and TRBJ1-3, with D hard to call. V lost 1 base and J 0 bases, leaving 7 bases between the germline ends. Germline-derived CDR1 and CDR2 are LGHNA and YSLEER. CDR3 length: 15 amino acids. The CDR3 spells CASSQGVLSGNTIYF. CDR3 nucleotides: TGCGCCAGCAGCCAAGGCGTACTCTCTGGAAACACCATATATTTT.

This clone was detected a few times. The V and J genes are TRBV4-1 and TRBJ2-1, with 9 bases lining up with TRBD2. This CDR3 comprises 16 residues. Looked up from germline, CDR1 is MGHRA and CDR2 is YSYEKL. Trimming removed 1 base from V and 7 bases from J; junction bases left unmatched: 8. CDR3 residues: CASSQGLAGIGNEQFF. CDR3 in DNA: TGCGCCAGCAGCCAAGGGCTAGCGGGGATCGGGAATGAGCAGTTCTTC.

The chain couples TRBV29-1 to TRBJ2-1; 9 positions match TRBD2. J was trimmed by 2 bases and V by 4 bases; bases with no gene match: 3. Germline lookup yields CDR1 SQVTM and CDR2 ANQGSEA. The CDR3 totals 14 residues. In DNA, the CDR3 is TGCAGCGTTGTGGTAGCGGGGGCCTACAATGAGCAGTTCTTC. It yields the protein CSVVVAGAYNEQFF.

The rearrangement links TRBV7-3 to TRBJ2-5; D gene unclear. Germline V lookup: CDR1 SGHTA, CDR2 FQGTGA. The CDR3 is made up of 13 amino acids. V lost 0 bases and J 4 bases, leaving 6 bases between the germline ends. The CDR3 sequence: CASSLTGGETQYF. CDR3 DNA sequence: TGTGCCAGCAGCTTAACTGGCGGAGAGACCCAGTACTTC.

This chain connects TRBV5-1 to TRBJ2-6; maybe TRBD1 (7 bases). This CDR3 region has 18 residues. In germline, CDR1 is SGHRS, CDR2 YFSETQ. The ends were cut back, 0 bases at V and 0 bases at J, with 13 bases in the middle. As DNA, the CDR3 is TGCGCCAGCAGCTTGGCCCAGGGGGGATCCTCTGGGGCCAACGTCCTGACTTTC. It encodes CASSLAQGGSSGANVLTF.

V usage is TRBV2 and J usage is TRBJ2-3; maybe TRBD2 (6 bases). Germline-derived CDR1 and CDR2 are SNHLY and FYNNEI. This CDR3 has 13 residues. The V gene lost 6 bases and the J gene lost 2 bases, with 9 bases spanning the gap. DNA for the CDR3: TGTGCCAGCAGCGGGGACTTCACAGATACGCAGTATTTT. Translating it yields CASSGDFTDTQYF.

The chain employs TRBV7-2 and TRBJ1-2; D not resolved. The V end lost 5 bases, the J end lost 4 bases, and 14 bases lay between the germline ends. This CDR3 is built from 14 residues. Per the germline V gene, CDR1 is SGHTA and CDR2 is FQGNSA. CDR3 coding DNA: TGTGCCAGCAGCACCGTAGTGGGAGGCTATGGCTACACCTTC. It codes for CASSTVVGGYGYTF. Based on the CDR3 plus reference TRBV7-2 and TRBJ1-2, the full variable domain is GAGVSQSPSNKVTEKGKDVELRCDPISGHTALYWYRQSLGQGLEFLIYFQGNSAPDKSGLPSDRFSAERTGGSVSTLTIQRTQQEDSAVYLCASSTVVGGYGYTFGSGTRLTVV.

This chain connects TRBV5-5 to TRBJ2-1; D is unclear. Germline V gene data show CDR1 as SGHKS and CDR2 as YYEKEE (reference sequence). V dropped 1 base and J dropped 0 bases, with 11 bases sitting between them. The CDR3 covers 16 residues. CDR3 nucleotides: TGTGCCAGCAGCTTGAGTAAGGAGAGCTCCTACAATGAGCAGTTCTTC. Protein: CASSLSKESSYNEQFF. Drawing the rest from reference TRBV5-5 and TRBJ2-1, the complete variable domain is DAGVTQSPTHLIKTRGQQVTLRCSPISGHKSVSWYQQVLGQGPQFIFQYYEKEERGRGNFPDRFSARQFPNYSSELNVNALLLGDSALYLCASSLSKESSYNEQFFGPGTRLTVL.

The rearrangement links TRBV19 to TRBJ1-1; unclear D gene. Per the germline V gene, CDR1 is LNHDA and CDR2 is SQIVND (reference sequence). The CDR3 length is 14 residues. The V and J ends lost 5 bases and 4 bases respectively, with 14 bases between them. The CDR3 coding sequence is TGTGCCAGTAGTCGGCAAGGTGGCGGCACTGAAGCTTTCTTT. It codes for CASSRQGGGTEAFF.

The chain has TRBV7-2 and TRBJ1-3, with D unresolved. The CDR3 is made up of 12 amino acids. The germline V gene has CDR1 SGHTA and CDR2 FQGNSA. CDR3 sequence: CGGGEGGNTIYF. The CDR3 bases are TGTGGCGGTGGGGAGGGTGGAAACACCATATATTTT.

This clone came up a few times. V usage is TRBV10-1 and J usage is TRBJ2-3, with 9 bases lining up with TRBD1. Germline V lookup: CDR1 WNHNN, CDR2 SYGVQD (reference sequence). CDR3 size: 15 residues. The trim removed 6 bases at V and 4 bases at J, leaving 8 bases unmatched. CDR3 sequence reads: CASSDRGSGADTQYF. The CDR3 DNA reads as TGCGCCAGCAGCGACAGGGGGTCAGGGGCAGATACGCAGTATTTT.

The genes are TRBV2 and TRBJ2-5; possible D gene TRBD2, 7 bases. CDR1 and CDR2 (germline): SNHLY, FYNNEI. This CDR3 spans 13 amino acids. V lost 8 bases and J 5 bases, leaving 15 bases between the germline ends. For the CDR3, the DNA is TGTGCCAGCCGCGGGGGCCCCCGGGAGACCCAGTACTTC. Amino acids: CASRGGPRETQYF.